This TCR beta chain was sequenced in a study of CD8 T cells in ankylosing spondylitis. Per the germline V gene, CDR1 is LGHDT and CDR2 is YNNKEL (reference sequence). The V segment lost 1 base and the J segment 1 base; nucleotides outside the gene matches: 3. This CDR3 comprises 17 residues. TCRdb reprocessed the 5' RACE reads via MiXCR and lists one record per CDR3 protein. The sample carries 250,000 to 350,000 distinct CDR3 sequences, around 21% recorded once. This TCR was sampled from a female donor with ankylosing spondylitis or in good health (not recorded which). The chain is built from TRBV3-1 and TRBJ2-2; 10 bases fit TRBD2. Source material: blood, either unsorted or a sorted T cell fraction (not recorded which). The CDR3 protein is CASSQASGRRNTGELFF. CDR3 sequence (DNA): TGTGCCAGCAGCCAAGCTAGCGGGAGAAGGAACACCGGGGAGCTGTTTTTT.